The 27 T cell receptor beta chains given below trace back to one sample, sequenced in a study of blood T cells in healthy people across ages. A second PCR of 7 to 11 cycles used a sample-barcoded 5' primer and a J-beta primer mix. Via MiXCR, TCRdb re-called the 5' RACE reads, giving one row per CDR3 protein. The top ten clones hold about 9.4% of a sample with 750,000 to 1,000,000 distinct CDR3 sequences, approximately 32% of them seen once. These data are also associated with another study on T cells of mothers and their children.

The sequencing sample was made of blood. The receptors originated from a middle-aged woman in good health.

V and J are TRBV3-1 and TRBJ2-7; D may correspond to TRBD1 or TRBD2 (5 bases each). V was shortened by 6 bases and J by 5 bases, with 11 bases between the two germline ends. The germline gives CDR1 LGHDT, CDR2 YNNKEL (reference sequence). This CDR3 contains 12 residues. Here the CDR3 reads CASRKRGDEQYF. The CDR3 DNA reads as TGTGCCAGCAGGAAACGGGGCGACGAGCAGTACTTC.

J is TRBJ2-1 and V is TRBV20-1; 7 bases are a match to TRBD2. This CDR3 is built from 14 residues. Germline V gives CDR1 DFQATT, CDR2 SNEGSKA (reference sequence). Trimming removed 6 bases from V and 4 bases from J; junction bases left unmatched: 9. Written as DNA, the CDR3 is TGCAGTGCCCCAGGAGCGGGGCCGTACAATGAGCAGTTCTTC. Protein product: CSAPGAGPYNEQFF.

On this clonotype: Relative to the germline gene, one junction end is altered; a read error may explain this. V is TRBV3-1 and J is TRBJ2-3; D is possibly TRBD2 (5 bases). The CDR3 has 14 residues. Germline lookup yields CDR1 LGHDT and CDR2 YNNKEL (reference sequence). In DNA form, the CDR3 reads TGTGTCAGCAGCCAAGATCTAGGAGGAGATACGCAGTATTTT. Protein: CVSSQDLGGDTQYF.

This clonotype was detected ten times or more. The chain combines TRBV20-1 with TRBJ1-6, with D maybe TRBD1 (5 bases). The germline V gene has CDR1 DFQATT and CDR2 SNEGSKA (reference sequence). The CDR3 runs to 11 residues. CDR3 bases: TGCGGAGTTCAGGGCGGATCACCCCTCCACTTT. Protein sequence: CGVQGGSPLHF.

This clonotype has just a few counts. The V call is TRBV4-1, the J call TRBJ1-2; TRBD1 is a possible D gene (5 bases). V lost 3 bases to trimming and J lost 4 bases, with 21 bases between them. In germline, CDR1 is MGHRA, CDR2 YSYEKL. The CDR3 runs to 17 residues. This chain's CDR3 is CASSHFITRDRVYGYTF. CDR3 nucleotides: TGCGCCAGCAGCCATTTTATCACCAGGGACCGAGTCTATGGCTACACCTTC.

Concerning this clonotype itself: Compared with germline, one end of the junction differs, possibly owing to a read error. The chain carries TRBV12-3 or TRBV12-4 and TRBJ2-5; D possibly corresponds to TRBD2 (6 bases). The CDR3 length is 15 residues. CDR3 protein: CANSPGTGDQGTQYF. CDR3 bases: TGTGCCAACAGTCCAGGGACGGGGGATCAGGGGACCCAGTACTTC.

The rearrangement uses TRBV5-5 and TRBJ2-7; D perhaps matches TRBD2 (5 bases). The CDR3 length is 12 residues. Germline assignment: CDR1 SGHKS and CDR2 YYEKEE (reference sequence). V dropped 9 bases and J dropped 4 bases, with 14 bases sitting between them. Written as DNA, the CDR3 is TGTGCCACGGGATCCGACGGTTACGAGCAGTACTTC. Encoded protein: CATGSDGYEQYF.

Comments on this clonotype: The germline gene is not matched at one end of the junction; a read error may be the cause. This chain joins TRBV7-2 and TRBJ2-3, with D possibly being TRBD1 (5 bases). Germline values: CDR1 SGHTA, CDR2 FQGNSA. The CDR3 consists of 13 residues. The CDR3 DNA sequence: TGTGCCAGCAGATTGCAGGGTGGGGTTACGCGGTATTTT. Encoded protein: CASRLQGGVTRYF.

This clonotype has ten or more counts. This chain connects TRBV3-1 to TRBJ2-4; unclear D gene. Germline CDR1 reads LGHDT; CDR2 reads YNNKEL (reference sequence). Trimming cost V 2 bases and J 5 bases, with 7 bases left between them. There are 13 residues in the CDR3. The CDR3 region has the DNA TGTGCCAGCAGCCAAAGGTTGGAAAACATTCAGTACTTC. It codes for CASSQRLENIQYF. Using reference TRBV3-1 and TRBJ2-4 for the parts outside the CDR3, the full variable domain is DTAVSQTPKYLVTQMGNDKSIKCEQNLGHDTMYWYKQDSKKFLKIMFSYNNKELIINETVPNRFSPKSPDKAHLNLHINSLELGDSAVYFCASSQRLENIQYFGAGTRLSVL.

The chain couples TRBV5-4 to TRBJ2-1; the D gene could be TRBD1 or TRBD2 (5 bases each). Germline V gene data show CDR1 as SGHNT and CDR2 as YYREEE (reference sequence). CDR3 length: 15 residues. The ends were cut back, 3 bases at V and 8 bases at J, with 18 bases in the middle. The CDR3 protein is CASSSRDPWADEQFF. The CDR3 nucleotides are TGTGCCAGCAGCTCCCGGGACCCATGGGCGGATGAGCAGTTCTTC.

This clonotype has a count of ten or more. The chain is built from TRBV7-2 and TRBJ2-3, with 9 bases aligning to TRBD2. Germline V gene lookup returns CDR1 SGHTA and CDR2 FQGNSA. V trimming: 1 base; J trimming: 0 bases; junction bases outside the gene matches: 11. The length of the CDR3 is 19 residues. The CDR3 is CASSLGGSGGLMSTDTQYF. CDR3 in DNA: TGTGCCAGCAGCTTAGGGGGTAGCGGGGGCCTAATGAGCACAGATACGCAGTATTTT. The full variable domain, with the rest looked up from reference TRBV7-2 and TRBJ2-3, is GAGVSQSPSNKVTEKGKDVELRCDPISGHTALYWYRQSLGQGLEFLIYFQGNSAPDKSGLPSDRFSAERTGGSVSTLTIQRTQQEDSAVYLCASSLGGSGGLMSTDTQYFGPGTRLTVL.

This clonotype came up a few times. The chain joins TRBV20-1 to TRBJ1-1, with D uncertain. The CDR3 has 11 amino acids. The V end lost 5 bases, the J end lost 0 bases, and 4 bases lay between the germline ends. Looked up from germline, CDR1 is DFQATT and CDR2 is SNEGSKA (reference sequence). CDR3 sequence (DNA): TGCAGTGCTGGACTGAACACTGAAGCTTTCTTT. Translation gives CSAGLNTEAFF.

This clonotype came up a few times. The V call is TRBV5-5, the J call TRBJ2-1; 7 positions agree with TRBD1. V gave up 1 base and J gave up 5 bases; unmatched junction bases: 9. The CDR3 covers 16 residues. The germline V gene has CDR1 SGHKS and CDR2 YYEKEE (reference sequence). This CDR3 reads CASSLNPGQANNEQFF. The DNA of the CDR3 is TGTGCCAGCAGCTTGAATCCCGGACAGGCCAACAATGAGCAGTTCTTC.

The chain is built from TRBV5-1 and TRBJ1-1, with 7 bases fitting TRBD1. CDR1 is SGHRS and CDR2 is YFSETQ in the germline V gene. V was clipped by 4 bases and J by 4 bases; unmatched bases: 10. The CDR3 spans 15 residues. As DNA, the CDR3 is TGCGCCAGCAGCACAGGGGAGGGAGGGAGCACTGAAGCTTTCTTT. Its protein product is CASSTGEGGSTEAFF.

The genes are TRBV15 and TRBJ1-5; 7 bases align to TRBD1. Germline V gene data show CDR1 as LNHNV and CDR2 as YYDKDF (reference sequence). This CDR3 comprises 16 residues. V was clipped by 1 base and J by 2 bases; unmatched bases: 5. The CDR3 nucleotides read TGTGCCACCAGCAGAGCGCAGGGGGTTGGCAATCAGCCCCAGCATTTT. Amino acid sequence: CATSRAQGVGNQPQHF. The full variable domain, in which reference TRBV15 and TRBJ1-5 provide the parts outside the CDR3, is DAMVIQNPRYQVTQFGKPVTLSCSQTLNHNVMYWYQQKSSQAPKLLFHYYDKDFNNEADTPDNFQSRRPNTSFCFLDIRSPGLGDTAMYLCATSRAQGVGNQPQHFGDGTRLSIL.

The V and J genes are TRBV27 and TRBJ2-5, with D perhaps matching TRBD2 (6 bases). The J call is uncertain, as TRBJ2-7 better fits the DNA end. The CDR3 covers 13 residues. Germline assignment: CDR1 MNHEY and CDR2 SMNVEV (reference sequence). In nucleotides, the CDR3 is TGTGCCAACGCGGCCGGGGGACCCTACGAGCAGTACTTC. This codes for CANAAGGPYEQYF.

Concerning this clonotype itself: This may be a read error: a much more frequent sequence differs by one nucleotide. Since no conserved phenylalanine or tryptophan closes the CDR3, a read error is the likely cause. The V and J genes are TRBV5-5 and TRBJ1-2; D uncertain. Deletions cut 3 bases from V and 1 base from J, with 4 bases between. Germline lookup yields CDR1 SGHKS and CDR2 YYEKEE (reference sequence). The CDR3 contains 12 residues. The CDR3 region has the DNA TGTGCCAGCAGCTCCAGTAACTATGGCTACACCTGC. Its protein is CASSSSNYGYTC.

This rearrangement joins TRBV3-1 to TRBJ1-3, with TRBD1 matching over 9 bases. Germline V gives CDR1 LGHDT, CDR2 YNNKEL (reference sequence). This CDR3 is 12 amino acids long. With 2 bases clipped from V and 15 bases from J, the junction kept 5 bases outside the gene matches. The CDR3 DNA reads TGTGCCAGCAGCCAAATGGGGGACAGGGAATATTTT. It specifies CASSQMGDREYF.

This clonotype was observed a handful of times. V usage is TRBV28 and J usage is TRBJ1-2, with D maybe TRBD1 (5 bases). The V gene lost 5 bases and the J gene lost 6 bases, with 10 bases spanning the gap. The CDR3 runs 12 residues. Germline-derived CDR1 and CDR2 are MDHEN and SYDVKM. The chain's CDR3 is CASSALGDGYTF. For the CDR3, the DNA is TGTGCCAGCAGTGCCTTGGGGGATGGCTACACCTTC.

Only a few counts were recorded for this clonotype. CDR3 loop: CASSAGLAGADTQYF. CDR3 in DNA: TGTGCCAGCAGCGCCGGACTAGCGGGGGCGGATACGCAGTATTTT. This chain links TRBV9 with TRBJ2-3, with 13 bases matching TRBD2. V trimming: 3 bases; J trimming: 6 bases; junction bases outside the gene matches: 4. The CDR3 spans 15 residues. CDR1 is SGDLS and CDR2 is YYNGEE in the germline V gene.

There are a few counts of this clonotype. The V gene is TRBV12-3 or TRBV12-4, the J gene TRBJ2-7, with 9 nucleotides matching TRBD1. The CDR3 extends over 13 amino acids. With 5 bases clipped from V and 5 bases from J, the junction kept 4 bases outside the gene matches. CDR3 sequence (DNA): TGTGCCAGCAGTCGGGACAGGGTTGACGAGCAGTACTTC. The encoded protein is CASSRDRVDEQYF.

CDR3 DNA: TGCGCCAGCAGGGTAATTAGCGGGGAAGAGACCCAGTACTTC. Translating it yields CASRVISGEETQYF. V is TRBV5-1 and J is TRBJ2-5; 8 nucleotides line up with TRBD2. The CDR3 covers 14 residues. Germline V gene lookup returns CDR1 SGHRS and CDR2 YFSETQ. V shed 5 bases, J shed 3 bases, and the junction held 6 bases outside the gene matches. The full variable domain, rest sourced from reference TRBV5-1 and TRBJ2-5, is KAGVTQTPRYLIKTRGQQVTLSCSPISGHRSVSWYQQTPGQGLQFLFEYFSETQRNKGNFPGRFSGRQFSNSRSEMNVSTLELGDSALYLCASRVISGEETQYFGPGTRLLVL.

The table lists this clonotype with a few counts. This rearrangement joins TRBV7-3 to TRBJ1-1, with 7 bases aligning to TRBD1. CDR3 length: 14 amino acids. CDR1 SGHTA and CDR2 FQGTGA come from the germline V gene. V lost 5 bases and J lost 3; bases outside the gene matches: 6. CDR3 region: CASSATGRDTEAFF. The CDR3 DNA sequence: TGTGCCAGCAGCGCGACAGGGCGGGACACTGAAGCTTTCTTT.

The V call is TRBV19, the J call TRBJ2-7; 9 bases map to TRBD1. The CDR3 extends over 15 amino acids. Germline lookup yields CDR1 LNHDA and CDR2 SQIVND (reference sequence). Trimming at V came to 5 bases and at J to 2 bases, leaving 7 bases not matched to a gene. CDR3 protein: CASSPRTGATYEQYF. CDR3 in DNA: TGTGCCAGTAGTCCTAGGACAGGGGCTACCTACGAGCAGTACTTC.

This clonotype was counted a few times. One junction end does not reproduce the germline sequence, and a read error may be involved. The chain links TRBV4-1 to TRBJ2-1, with 7 bases identical to TRBD2. CDR1 and CDR2 (germline): MGHRA, YSYEKL. This CDR3 has 16 amino acids. The CDR3 DNA reads as TGCGCCAGCAGCCAAGGGCTAGCGGCAACCTACAATGGGCAGTTCTTC. This codes for CASSQGLAATYNGQFF.

Only a few counts were recorded for this clonotype. The V and J genes are TRBV4-1 and TRBJ1-1; tentative D call: TRBD1 (6 bases). This CDR3 comprises 14 residues. Trimming took off 3 bases at V and 4 bases at J, with 12 bases between the two ends. Germline values: CDR1 MGHRA, CDR2 YSYEKL. CDR3 nucleotides: TGCGCCAGCAGCCAGACAGGATTGGGCACTGAAGCTTTCTTT. Its protein product is CASSQTGLGTEAFF.

The chain uses TRBV5-1 and TRBJ2-5; D may be TRBD1 (6 bases). Trimming shortened V by 1 base and J by 4 bases, and 11 bases separated the two germline ends. CDR1 and CDR2 from the germline V gene are SGHRS and YFSETQ. The CDR3 covers 14 residues. CDR3 amino acids: CASSLRTDGETQYF. CDR3 DNA: TGCGCCAGCAGCTTGAGGACAGACGGAGAGACCCAGTACTTC. The variable domain in full, completed from reference TRBV5-1 and TRBJ2-5, reads KAGVTQTPRYLIKTRGQQVTLSCSPISGHRSVSWYQQTPGQGLQFLFEYFSETQRNKGNFPGRFSGRQFSNSRSEMNVSTLELGDSALYLCASSLRTDGETQYFGPGTRLLVL.